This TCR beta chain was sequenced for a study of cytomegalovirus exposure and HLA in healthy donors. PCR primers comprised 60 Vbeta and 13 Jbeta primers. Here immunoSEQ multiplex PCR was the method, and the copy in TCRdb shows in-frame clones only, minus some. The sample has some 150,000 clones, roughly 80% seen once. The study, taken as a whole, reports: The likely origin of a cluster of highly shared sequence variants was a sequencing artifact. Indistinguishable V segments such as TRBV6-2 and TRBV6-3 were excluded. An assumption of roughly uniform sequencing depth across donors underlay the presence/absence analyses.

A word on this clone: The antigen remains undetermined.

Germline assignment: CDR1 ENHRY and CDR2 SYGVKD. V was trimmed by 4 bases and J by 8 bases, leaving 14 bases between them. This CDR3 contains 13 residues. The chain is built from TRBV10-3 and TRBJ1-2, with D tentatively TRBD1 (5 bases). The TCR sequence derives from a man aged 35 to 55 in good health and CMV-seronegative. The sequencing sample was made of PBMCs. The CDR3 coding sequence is TGTGCCATCAGTGGCACCCAGGGCGGCGGCTACACCTTC. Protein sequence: CAISGTQGGGYTF.